In this sample, the clone carrying this TCR beta chain turned up many times. The data are from a study of read filtering for tumor transcriptome and immune sequencing. At the level of the study: IR-seq gave about 3.5 to 11 million TCR reads per sample; RNA-seq gave roughly 80 to 1,300.

Sampling of bone marrow took place during active disease in every patient. Germline V gene lookup returns CDR1 SEHNR and CDR2 FQNEAQ (reference sequence). The V gene lost 1 base and the J gene lost 0 bases, with 9 bases spanning the gap. The CDR3 has 15 residues. The library was built from about 400 ng RNA with molecular barcoded adaptors for alpha/delta and beta/gamma chains. MiXCR was run by TCRdb on the reads, yielding one entry per CDR3 protein. This table has over 45,000 distinct CDR3 sequences, roughly 19% appearing once. J is TRBJ1-1 and V is TRBV7-9; TRBD1 is a possible D gene (6 bases). Sequencing was done on a sample of a population of CD138-negative cells sorted from bone marrow. The receptor was isolated from a donor at least 40 years old with multiple myeloma. The CDR3 region is CASSLGQALNTEAFF. The DNA of the CDR3 is TGTGCCAGCAGCTTAGGACAGGCGCTGAACACTGAAGCTTTCTTT. Full variable domain (missing parts from reference TRBV7-9 and TRBJ1-1): DTGVSQNPRHKITKRGQNVTFRCDPISEHNRLYWYRQTLGQGPEFLTYFQNEAQLEKSRLLSDRFSAERPKGSFSTLEIQRTEQGDSAMYLCASSLGQALNTEAFFGQGTRLTVV.